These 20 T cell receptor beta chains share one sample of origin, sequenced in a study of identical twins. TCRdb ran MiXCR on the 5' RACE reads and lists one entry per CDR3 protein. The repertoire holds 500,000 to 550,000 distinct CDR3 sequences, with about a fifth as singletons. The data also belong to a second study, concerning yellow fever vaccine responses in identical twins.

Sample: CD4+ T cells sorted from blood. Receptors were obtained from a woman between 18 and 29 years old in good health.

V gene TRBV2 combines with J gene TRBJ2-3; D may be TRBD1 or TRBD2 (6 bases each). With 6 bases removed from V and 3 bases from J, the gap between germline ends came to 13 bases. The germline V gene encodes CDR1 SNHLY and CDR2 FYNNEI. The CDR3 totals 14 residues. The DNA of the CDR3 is TGTGCCAGCAGAGGGGGGTTGAGAACAGATACGCAGTATTTT. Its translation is CASRGGLRTDTQYF. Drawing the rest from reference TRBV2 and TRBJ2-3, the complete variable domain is EPEVTQTPSHQVTQMGQEVILRCVPISNHLYFYWYRQILGQKVEFLVSFYNNEISEKSEIFDDQFSVERPDGSNFTLKIRSTKLEDSAMYFCASRGGLRTDTQYFGPGTRLTVL.

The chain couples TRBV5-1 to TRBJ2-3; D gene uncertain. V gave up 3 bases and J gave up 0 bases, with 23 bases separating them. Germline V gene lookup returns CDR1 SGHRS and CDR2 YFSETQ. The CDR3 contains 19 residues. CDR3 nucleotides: TGCGCCAGCAGCTCAACCCGGACCCACCAACTACTTAGCACAGATACGCAGTATTTT. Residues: CASSSTRTHQLLSTDTQYF.

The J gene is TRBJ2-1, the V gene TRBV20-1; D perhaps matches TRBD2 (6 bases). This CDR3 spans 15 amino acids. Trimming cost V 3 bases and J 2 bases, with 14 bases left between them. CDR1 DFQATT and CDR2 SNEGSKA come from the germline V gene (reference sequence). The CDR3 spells CSASHYSGPYNEQFF. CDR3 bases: TGCAGTGCTAGTCATTATAGCGGTCCCTACAATGAGCAGTTCTTC.

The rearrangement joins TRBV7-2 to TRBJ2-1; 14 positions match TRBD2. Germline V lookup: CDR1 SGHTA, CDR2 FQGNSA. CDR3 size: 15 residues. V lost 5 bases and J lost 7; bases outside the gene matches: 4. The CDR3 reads CASSKTSGGANEQFF. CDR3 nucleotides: TGTGCCAGCAGCAAGACTAGCGGGGGGGCGAATGAGCAGTTCTTC.

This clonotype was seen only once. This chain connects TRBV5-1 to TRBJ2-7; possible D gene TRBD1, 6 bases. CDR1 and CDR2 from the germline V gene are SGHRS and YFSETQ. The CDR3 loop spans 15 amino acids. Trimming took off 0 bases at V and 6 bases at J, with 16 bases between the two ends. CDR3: CASSLDGRGWGEQYV. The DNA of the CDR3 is TGCGCCAGCAGCTTGGATGGCAGGGGTTGGGGCGAGCAGTACGTC.

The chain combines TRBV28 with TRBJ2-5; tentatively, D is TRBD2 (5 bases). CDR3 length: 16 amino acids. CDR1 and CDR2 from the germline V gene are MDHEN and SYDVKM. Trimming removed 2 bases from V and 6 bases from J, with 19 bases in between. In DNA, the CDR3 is TGTGCCAGCAGTTTAAGCGGTGTCTTGATGAAAAAGACCCAGTACTTC. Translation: CASSLSGVLMKKTQYF.

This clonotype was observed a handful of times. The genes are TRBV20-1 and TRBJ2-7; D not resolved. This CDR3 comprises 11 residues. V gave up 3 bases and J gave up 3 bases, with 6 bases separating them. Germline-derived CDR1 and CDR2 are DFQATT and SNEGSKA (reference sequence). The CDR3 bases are TGCAGTGCTAGCCGCAGCTACGAGCAGTACTTC. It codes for CSASRSYEQYF.

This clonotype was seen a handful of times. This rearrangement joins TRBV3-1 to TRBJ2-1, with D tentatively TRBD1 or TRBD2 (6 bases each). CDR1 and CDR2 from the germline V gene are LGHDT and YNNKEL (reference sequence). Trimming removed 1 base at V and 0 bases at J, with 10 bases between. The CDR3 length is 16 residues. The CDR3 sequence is CASSQVGGYSYNEQFF. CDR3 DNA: TGTGCCAGCAGCCAAGTAGGGGGGTACTCCTACAATGAGCAGTTCTTC.

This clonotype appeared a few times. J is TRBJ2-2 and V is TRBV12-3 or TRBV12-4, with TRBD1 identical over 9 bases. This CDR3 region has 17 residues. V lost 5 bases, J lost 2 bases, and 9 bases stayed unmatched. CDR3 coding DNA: TGTGCCAGCAGTAACAACCGGGACAGGGTTAACACCGGGGAGCTGTTTTTT. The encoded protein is CASSNNRDRVNTGELFF.

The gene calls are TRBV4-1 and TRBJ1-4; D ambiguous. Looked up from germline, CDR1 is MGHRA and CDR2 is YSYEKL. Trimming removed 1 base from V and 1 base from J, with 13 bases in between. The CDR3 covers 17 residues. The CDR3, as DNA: TGCGCCAGCAGCCAAGCAGGTTATGTGGGAACTAATGAAAAACTGTTTTTT. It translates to CASSQAGYVGTNEKLFF.

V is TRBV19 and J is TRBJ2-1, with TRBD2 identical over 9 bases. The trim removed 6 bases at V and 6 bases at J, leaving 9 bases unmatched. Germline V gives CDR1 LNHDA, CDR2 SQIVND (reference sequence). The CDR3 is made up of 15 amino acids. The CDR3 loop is CASRDTQTSGNEQFF. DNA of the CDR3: TGTGCCAGTAGGGACACTCAGACTAGCGGCAATGAGCAGTTCTTC.

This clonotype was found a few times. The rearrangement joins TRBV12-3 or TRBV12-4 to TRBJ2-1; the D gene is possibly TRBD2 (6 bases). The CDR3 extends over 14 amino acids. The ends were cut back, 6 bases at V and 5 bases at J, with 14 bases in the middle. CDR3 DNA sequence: TGTGCCAGCAGCCCCTTAGTAGCGGACAATGAGCAGTTCTTC. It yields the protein CASSPLVADNEQFF.

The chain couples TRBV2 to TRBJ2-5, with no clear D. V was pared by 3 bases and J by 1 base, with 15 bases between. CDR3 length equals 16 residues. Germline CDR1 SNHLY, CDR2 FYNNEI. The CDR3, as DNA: TGTGCCAGCAGTGAGGCACAGAAAGGTACCCAAGAGACCCAGTACTTC. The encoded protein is CASSEAQKGTQETQYF.

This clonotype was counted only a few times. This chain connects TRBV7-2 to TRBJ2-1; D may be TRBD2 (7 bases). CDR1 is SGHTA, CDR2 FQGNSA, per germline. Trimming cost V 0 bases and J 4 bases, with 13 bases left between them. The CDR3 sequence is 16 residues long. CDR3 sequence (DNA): TGTGCCAGCAGCTTAGCGGGAGCGGGGACATACAATGAGCAGTTCTTC. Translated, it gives CASSLAGAGTYNEQFF.

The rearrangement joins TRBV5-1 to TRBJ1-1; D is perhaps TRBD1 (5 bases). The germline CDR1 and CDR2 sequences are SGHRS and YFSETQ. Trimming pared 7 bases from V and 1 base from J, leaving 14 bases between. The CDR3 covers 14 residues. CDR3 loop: CASGLGVGNTEAFF. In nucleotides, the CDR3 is TGCGCCAGCGGGCTAGGGGTGGGGAACACTGAAGCTTTCTTT. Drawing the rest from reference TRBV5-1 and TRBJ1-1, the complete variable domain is KAGVTQTPRYLIKTRGQQVTLSCSPISGHRSVSWYQQTPGQGLQFLFEYFSETQRNKGNFPGRFSGRQFSNSRSEMNVSTLELGDSALYLCASGLGVGNTEAFFGQGTRLTVV.

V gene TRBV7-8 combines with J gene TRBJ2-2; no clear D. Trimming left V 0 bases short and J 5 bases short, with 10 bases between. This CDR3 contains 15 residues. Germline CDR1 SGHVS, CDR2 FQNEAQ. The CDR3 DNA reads TGTGCCAGCAGCTTAGCTTCCTCAGTAACCGGGGAGCTGTTTTTT. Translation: CASSLASSVTGELFF.

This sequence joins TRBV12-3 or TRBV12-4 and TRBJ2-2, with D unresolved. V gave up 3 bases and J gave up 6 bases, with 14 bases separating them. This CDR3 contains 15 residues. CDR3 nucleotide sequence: TGTGCCAGCAGTTTGGCGCCAGTTCTTGCCGGGGAGCTGTTTTTT. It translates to CASSLAPVLAGELFF.

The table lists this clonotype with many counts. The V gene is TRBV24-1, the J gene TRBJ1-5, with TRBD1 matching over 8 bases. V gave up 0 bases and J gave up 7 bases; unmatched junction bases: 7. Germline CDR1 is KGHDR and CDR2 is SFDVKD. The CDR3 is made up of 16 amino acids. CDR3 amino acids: CATSDLYVTGVQPQHF. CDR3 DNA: TGTGCCACCAGTGATTTGTATGTGACAGGGGTACAGCCCCAGCATTTT.

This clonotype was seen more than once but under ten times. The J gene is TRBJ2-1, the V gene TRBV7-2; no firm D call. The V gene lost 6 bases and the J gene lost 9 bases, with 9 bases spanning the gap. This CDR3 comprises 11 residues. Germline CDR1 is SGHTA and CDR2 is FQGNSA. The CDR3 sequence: CASRKWGEQFF. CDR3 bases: TGTGCCAGCAGAAAGTGGGGTGAGCAGTTCTTC. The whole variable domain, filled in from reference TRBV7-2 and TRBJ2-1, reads GAGVSQSPSNKVTEKGKDVELRCDPISGHTALYWYRQSLGQGLEFLIYFQGNSAPDKSGLPSDRFSAERTGGSVSTLTIQRTQQEDSAVYLCASRKWGEQFFGPGTRLTVL.

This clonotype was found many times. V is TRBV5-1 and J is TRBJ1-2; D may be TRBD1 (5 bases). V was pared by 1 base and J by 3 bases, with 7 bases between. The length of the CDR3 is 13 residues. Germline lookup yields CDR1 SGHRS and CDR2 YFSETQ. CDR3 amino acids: CASSLWGDYGYTF. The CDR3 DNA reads TGCGCCAGCAGCTTGTGGGGCGACTATGGCTACACCTTC.